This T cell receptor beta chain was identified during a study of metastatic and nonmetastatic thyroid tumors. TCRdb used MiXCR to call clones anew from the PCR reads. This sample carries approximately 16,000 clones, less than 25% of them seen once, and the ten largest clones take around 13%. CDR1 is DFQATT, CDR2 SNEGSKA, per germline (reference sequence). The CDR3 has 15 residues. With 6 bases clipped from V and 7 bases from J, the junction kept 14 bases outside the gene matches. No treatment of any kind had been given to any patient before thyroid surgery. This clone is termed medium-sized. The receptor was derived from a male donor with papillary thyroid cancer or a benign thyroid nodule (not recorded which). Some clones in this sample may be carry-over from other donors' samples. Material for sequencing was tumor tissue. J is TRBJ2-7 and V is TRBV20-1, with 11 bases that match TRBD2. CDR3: CSASLNSGGAVEQYF. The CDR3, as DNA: TGCAGTGCCTCACTAAATAGCGGGGGGGCAGTTGAGCAGTACTTC.